This passage covers 20 T cell receptor beta chains from one sample sequenced in a study of T-cell memory formation after mild COVID-19. TCRdb reprocessed the 5' RACE reads via MiXCR and lists one record per CDR3 protein. The table has about 350,000 distinct CDR3 sequences, around 20% seen once; the top ten hold roughly a fifth. Sequencing input: PBMCs or a T cell subset sorted from them (not recorded which). Every receptor here comes from a man in his late teens or twenties who had mild COVID-19 (a few samples of this study predate the infection). Cell type and time point are not known.

The rearrangement uses TRBV3-1 and TRBJ1-1; D remains ambiguous. The V gene's germline CDR1 is LGHDT and CDR2 YNNKEL (reference sequence). The CDR3 length is 14 residues. V lost 0 bases and J 5 bases, leaving 10 bases between the germline ends. The CDR3 DNA reads as TGTGCCAGCAGCCAAGATGTGTCATCTACTGAAGCTTTCTTT. It yields the protein CASSQDVSSTEAFF.

This clonotype was found a few times. The CDR3 DNA reads as TGCGCCAGCAGTCCCTCCCGGACGGAAGCCCGCCCTAACTATGGCTACACCTTC. Residues: CASSPSRTEARPNYGYTF. The V gene is TRBV5-1, the J gene TRBJ1-2; D is unclear. The CDR3 runs to 18 residues. Trimming shortened V by 5 bases and J by 0 bases, and 23 bases separated the two germline ends. CDR1 is SGHRS, CDR2 YFSETQ, per germline.

The chain carries TRBV7-9 and TRBJ1-2; unclear D gene. CDR3 length: 14 amino acids. Trimming removed 2 bases from V and 7 bases from J, with 14 bases in between. Germline V gene lookup returns CDR1 SEHNR and CDR2 FQNEAQ (reference sequence). CDR3 in amino acids: CASSLLGGLGGYTF. In nucleotides, the CDR3 is TGTGCCAGCAGCTTACTGGGTGGTCTGGGTGGCTACACCTTC.

The CDR3 region has the DNA TGCAGCGTCAAAGGGCTGAACACCGGGGAGCTGTTTTTT. Translation: CSVKGLNTGELFF. V is TRBV29-1 and J is TRBJ2-2; D gene uncertain. CDR3 length equals 13 residues. Between the trimmed V and J ends, which lost 6 bases and 1 base, there was a span of 9 bases. From germline, CDR1 is SQVTM and CDR2 ANQGSEA.

There are a few counts of this clonotype. This CDR3 reads CASSSNRWGSGYTDTQYF. The CDR3 bases are TGTGCCAGCAGTTCCAACCGGTGGGGCAGTGGATACACAGATACGCAGTATTTT. This chain joins TRBV12-3 or TRBV12-4 and TRBJ2-3; a weak D match, TRBD1 (5 bases). This CDR3 has 18 amino acids. V was clipped by 4 bases and J by 2 bases, with 22 bases between them.

This clonotype has just a few counts. The CDR3 reads CASSLALETVLYGYTF. CDR3 nucleotide sequence: TGTGCCAGCAGTTTAGCGCTCGAGACAGTATTATATGGCTACACCTTC. V gene TRBV12-3 or TRBV12-4 combines with J gene TRBJ1-2, with D possibly matching TRBD1 (5 bases). V was cut by 0 bases and J by 5 bases, with 16 bases left in between. The CDR3 is 16 amino acids.

This clonotype has only a few counts. The genes are TRBV5-1 and TRBJ2-2, with no clear D. Between the trimmed V and J ends, which lost 1 base and 1 base, there was a span of 14 bases. The CDR3 totals 17 residues. Germline assignment: CDR1 SGHRS and CDR2 YFSETQ. CDR3 in DNA: TGCGCCAGCAGCTTGAATTCCATATCCTTGAACACCGGGGAGCTGTTTTTT. It yields the protein CASSLNSISLNTGELFF.

The chain couples TRBV11-2 to TRBJ1-6; D remains ambiguous. Trimming took off 6 bases at V and 1 base at J, with 16 bases between the two ends. In germline, CDR1 is SGHAT, CDR2 FQNNGV. The CDR3 sequence is 17 residues long. As DNA, the CDR3 is TGTGCCAGCAGTTCCGTGGGGATGGGGTCCTATAATTCACCCCTCCACTTT. Translating it yields CASSSVGMGSYNSPLHF. Together with reference TRBV11-2 and TRBJ1-6, the CDR3 gives the full variable domain: EAGVAQSPRYKIIEKRQSVAFWCNPISGHATLYWYQQILGQGPKLLIQFQNNGVVDDSQLPKDRFSAERLKGVDSTLKIQPAKLEDSAVYLCASSSVGMGSYNSPLHFGNGTRLTVT.

The genes are TRBV20-1 and TRBJ1-4; D unresolved. The germline V and J ends were trimmed by 1 base and 4 bases, with 16 bases remaining between them. CDR1 and CDR2 from the germline V gene are DFQATT and SNEGSKA (reference sequence). The CDR3 has 16 amino acids. The CDR3 loop is CSARGIGRIGNEKLFF. The DNA of the CDR3 is TGCAGTGCTAGAGGTATCGGCCGGATTGGTAATGAAAAACTGTTTTTT.

The chain has TRBV5-5 and TRBJ2-2; perhaps TRBD1 as D (5 bases). Per germline, CDR1 SGHKS and CDR2 YYEKEE (reference sequence). There are 15 residues in the CDR3. Trimming removed 2 bases from V and 4 bases from J, with 12 bases in between. CDR3 in amino acids: CASSFAGRGTGELFF. The CDR3 bases are TGTGCCAGCAGCTTTGCAGGGCGCGGCACCGGGGAGCTGTTTTTT.

The chain joins TRBV12-3 or TRBV12-4 to TRBJ1-2; D gene ambiguous. The length of the CDR3 is 11 residues. Trimming removed 1 base from V and 13 bases from J, with 10 bases in between. Here the CDR3 DNA reads TGTGCCAGCAGTTTAGGCCTCTGGGGCACCTTC. As protein: CASSLGLWGTF.

The rearrangement links TRBV9 to TRBJ1-1; 7 positions match TRBD1. Germline CDR1 reads SGDLS; CDR2 reads YYNGEE. The V and J ends lost 3 bases and 4 bases, in that order; junction bases with no gene match: 6. CDR3 length: 14 residues. The CDR3 reads CASSDTGDSTEAFF. The CDR3 DNA is TGTGCCAGCAGCGATACAGGGGATAGCACTGAAGCTTTCTTT.

This clonotype was seen a handful of times. The CDR3 coding sequence is TGCAGTCTCCGGGGGGACACCGGGGAGCTGTTTTTT. Amino acid sequence: CSLRGDTGELFF. V and J are TRBV29-1 and TRBJ2-2; 7 nucleotides agree with TRBD2. Germline V gene data show CDR1 as SQVTM and CDR2 as ANQGSEA. The CDR3 has 12 amino acids.

The V gene is TRBV7-9, the J gene TRBJ2-3; TRBD2 aligns across 8 bases. With V trimmed by 5 bases and J by 4 bases, 5 bases remained unmatched. Germline V lookup: CDR1 SEHNR, CDR2 FQNEAQ (reference sequence). The CDR3 consists of 14 residues. The CDR3 nucleotides read TGTGCCAGCAGCGCTGGACTAGCACCAGATACGCAGTATTTT. It yields the protein CASSAGLAPDTQYF.

This clonotype was detected a few times. The rearrangement uses TRBV7-8 and TRBJ1-5; D is perhaps TRBD1 (6 bases). There are 15 residues in the CDR3. V dropped 3 bases and J dropped 6 bases, with 15 bases sitting between them. The germline CDR1 and CDR2 sequences are SGHVS and FQNEAQ. The CDR3 region has the DNA TGTGCCAGCAGCTTCAGCAGGGGAGGTGTTCAGCCCCAGCATTTT. Protein product: CASSFSRGGVQPQHF.

This clonotype came up a few times. The chain employs TRBV24-1 and TRBJ2-3; TRBD2 matches 12 bases. This CDR3 is built from 15 residues. In germline, CDR1 is KGHDR, CDR2 SFDVKD. V was clipped by 4 bases and J by 5 bases; unmatched bases: 3. The CDR3 region has the DNA TGTGCCACCAGTGACCGGGGACTAGCGGGAGATACGCAGTATTTT. Residues: CATSDRGLAGDTQYF.

This sequence joins TRBV9 and TRBJ1-2, with D perhaps matching TRBD1 (6 bases). CDR1 SGDLS and CDR2 YYNGEE come from the germline V gene. Trimming removed 0 bases from V and 6 bases from J, with 9 bases in between. CDR3 length equals 13 residues. In DNA form, the CDR3 reads TGTGCCAGCAGCGTAGACAGGGCCCATGGCTACACCTTC. Encoded protein: CASSVDRAHGYTF.

The chain combines TRBV29-1 with TRBJ1-1, with D possibly matching TRBD1 (6 bases). V was shortened by 6 bases and J by 4 bases, with 18 bases between the two germline ends. CDR3 length equals 14 residues. Germline lookup yields CDR1 SQVTM and CDR2 ANQGSEA. The CDR3 here is CSVGGEVTFTEAFF. In DNA form, the CDR3 reads TGCAGCGTCGGGGGCGAGGTCACTTTCACTGAAGCTTTCTTT. Full variable domain (missing parts from reference TRBV29-1 and TRBJ1-1): SAVISQKPSRDICQRGTSLTIQCQVDSQVTMMFWYRQQPGQSLTLIATANQGSEATYESGFVIDKFPISRPNLTFSTLTVSNMSPEDSSIYLCSVGGEVTFTEAFFGQGTRLTVV.

This clonotype was seen only a few times. The rearrangement joins TRBV7-2 to TRBJ1-5; tentatively, D is TRBD1 (6 bases). The V end lost 5 bases, the J end lost 2 bases, and 13 bases lay between the germline ends. The CDR3 runs 15 residues. Germline CDR1 and CDR2: SGHTA and FQGNSA. In nucleotides, the CDR3 is TGTGCCAGCAGCGTAACAGGGCTTGGCAATCAGCCCCAGCATTTT. It codes for CASSVTGLGNQPQHF.

This rearrangement joins TRBV4-1 to TRBJ1-2, with D perhaps TRBD1 (5 bases). The length of the CDR3 is 15 residues. Deletions cut 4 bases from V and 1 base from J, with 13 bases between. Germline V gene data show CDR1 as MGHRA and CDR2 as YSYEKL. The CDR3 region is CASSPQDSDNYGYTF. CDR3 bases: TGCGCCAGCAGCCCCCAAGACAGCGATAACTATGGCTACACCTTC.